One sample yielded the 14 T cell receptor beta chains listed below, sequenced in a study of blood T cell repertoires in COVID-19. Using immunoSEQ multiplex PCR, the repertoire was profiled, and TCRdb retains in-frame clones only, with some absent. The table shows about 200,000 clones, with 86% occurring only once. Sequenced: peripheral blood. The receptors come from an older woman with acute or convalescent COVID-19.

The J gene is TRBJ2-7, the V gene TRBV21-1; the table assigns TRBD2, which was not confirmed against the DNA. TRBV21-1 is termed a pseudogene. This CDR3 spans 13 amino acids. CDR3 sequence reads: CASSKEGAGEQYF. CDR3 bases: TGTGCCAGCAGCAAAGAGGGAGCGGGCGAGCAGTACTTC.

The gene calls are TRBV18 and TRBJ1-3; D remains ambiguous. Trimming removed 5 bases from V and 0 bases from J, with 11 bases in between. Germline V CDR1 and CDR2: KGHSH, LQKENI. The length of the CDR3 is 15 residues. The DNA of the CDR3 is TGTGCCAGCTCAGGGGAGGCCTACTCTGGAAACACCATATATTTT. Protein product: CASSGEAYSGNTIYF. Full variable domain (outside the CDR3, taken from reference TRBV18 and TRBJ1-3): NAGVMQNPRHLVRRRGQEARLRCSPMKGHSHVYWYRQLPEEGLKFMVYLQKENIIDESGMPKERFSAEFPKEGPSILRIQQVVRGDSAAYFCASSGEAYSGNTIYFGEGSWLTVV.

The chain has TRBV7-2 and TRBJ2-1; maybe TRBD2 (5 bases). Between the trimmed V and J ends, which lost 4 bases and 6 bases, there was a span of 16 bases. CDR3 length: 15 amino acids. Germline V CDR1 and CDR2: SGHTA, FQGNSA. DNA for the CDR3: TGTGCCAGCAGCTCCTCCACTAGGACCGGCAATGAGCAGTTCTTC. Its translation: CASSSSTRTGNEQFF.

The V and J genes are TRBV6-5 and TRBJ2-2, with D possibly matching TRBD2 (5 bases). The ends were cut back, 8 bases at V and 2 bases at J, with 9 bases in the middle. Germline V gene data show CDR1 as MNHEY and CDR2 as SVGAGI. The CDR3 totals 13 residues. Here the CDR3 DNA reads TGTGCCAGCTGGGAGCTAAACACCGGGGAGCTGTTTTTT. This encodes CASWELNTGELFF.

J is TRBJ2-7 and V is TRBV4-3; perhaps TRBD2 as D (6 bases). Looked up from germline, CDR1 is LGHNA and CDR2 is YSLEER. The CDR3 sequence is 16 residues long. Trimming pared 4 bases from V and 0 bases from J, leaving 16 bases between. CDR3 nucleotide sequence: TGCGCCAGCAGCCCCCAGGGAGCCGGGGGCTCCTACGAGCAGTACTTC. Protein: CASSPQGAGGSYEQYF.

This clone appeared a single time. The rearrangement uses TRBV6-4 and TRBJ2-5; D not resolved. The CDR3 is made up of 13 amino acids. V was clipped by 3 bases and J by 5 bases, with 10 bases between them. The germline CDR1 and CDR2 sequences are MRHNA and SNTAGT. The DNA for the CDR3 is TGTGCCAGCAGTGAAGGAAGCGAGGAGACCCAGTACTTC. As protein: CASSEGSEETQYF.

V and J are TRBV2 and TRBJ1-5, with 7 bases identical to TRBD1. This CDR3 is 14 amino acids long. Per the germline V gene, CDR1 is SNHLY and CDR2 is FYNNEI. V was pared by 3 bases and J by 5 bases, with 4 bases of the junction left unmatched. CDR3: CASSETGNYQPQHF. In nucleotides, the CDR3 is TGTGCCAGCAGTGAGACAGGGAACTATCAGCCCCAGCATTTT.

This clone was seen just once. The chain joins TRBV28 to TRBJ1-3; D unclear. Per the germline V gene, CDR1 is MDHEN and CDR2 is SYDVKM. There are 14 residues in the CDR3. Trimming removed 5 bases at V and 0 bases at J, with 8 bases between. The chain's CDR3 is CASSPPGSGNTIYF. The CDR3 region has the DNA TGTGCCAGCAGTCCCCCGGGCTCTGGAAACACCATATATTTT. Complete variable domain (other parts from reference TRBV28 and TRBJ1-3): DVKVTQSSRYLVKRTGEKVFLECVQDMDHENMFWYRQDPGLGLRLIYFSYDVKMKEKGDIPEGYSVSREKKERFSLILESASTNQTSMYLCASSPPGSGNTIYFGEGSWLTVV.

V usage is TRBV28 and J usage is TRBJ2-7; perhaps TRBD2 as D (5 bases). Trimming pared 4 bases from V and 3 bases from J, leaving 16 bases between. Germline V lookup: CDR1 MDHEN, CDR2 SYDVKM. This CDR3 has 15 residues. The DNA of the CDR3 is TGTGCCAGCAGTTCCTACCTGAGCGGAGACTACGAGCAGTACTTC. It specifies CASSSYLSGDYEQYF.

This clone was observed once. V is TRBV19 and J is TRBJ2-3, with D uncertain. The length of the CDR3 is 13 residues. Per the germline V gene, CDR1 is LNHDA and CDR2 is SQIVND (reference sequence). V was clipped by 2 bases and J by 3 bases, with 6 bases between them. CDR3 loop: CASSIYGTDTQYF. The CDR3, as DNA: TGTGCCAGTAGTATATACGGGACAGATACGCAGTATTTT. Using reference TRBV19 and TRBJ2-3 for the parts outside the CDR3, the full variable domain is DGGITQSPKYLFRKEGQNVTLSCEQNLNHDAMYWYRQDPGQGLRLIYYSQIVNDFQKGDIAEGYSVSREKKESFPLTVTSAQKNPTAFYLCASSIYGTDTQYFGPGTRLTVL.

The chain's CDR3 is CASSPYGGNEQFF. The CDR3 nucleotides are TGTGCCAGTAGCCCGTACGGGGGCAATGAGCAGTTCTTC. The chain uses TRBV19 and TRBJ2-1; possibly TRBD2 for D (6 bases). This CDR3 region has 13 residues. CDR1 is LNHDA and CDR2 is SQIVND in the germline V gene (reference sequence). V was trimmed by 6 bases and J by 6 bases, leaving 12 bases between them. The full variable domain, in which reference TRBV19 and TRBJ2-1 provide the parts outside the CDR3, is DGGITQSPKYLFRKEGQNVTLSCEQNLNHDAMYWYRQDPGQGLRLIYYSQIVNDFQKGDIAEGYSVSREKKESFPLTVTSAQKNPTAFYLCASSPYGGNEQFFGPGTRLTVL.

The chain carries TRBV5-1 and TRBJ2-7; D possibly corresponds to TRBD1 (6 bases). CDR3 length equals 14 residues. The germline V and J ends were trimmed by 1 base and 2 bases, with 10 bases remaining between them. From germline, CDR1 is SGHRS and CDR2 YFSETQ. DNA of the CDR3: TGCGCCAGCAGCTTGACAGGGATCGCCTACGAGCAGTACTTC. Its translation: CASSLTGIAYEQYF.

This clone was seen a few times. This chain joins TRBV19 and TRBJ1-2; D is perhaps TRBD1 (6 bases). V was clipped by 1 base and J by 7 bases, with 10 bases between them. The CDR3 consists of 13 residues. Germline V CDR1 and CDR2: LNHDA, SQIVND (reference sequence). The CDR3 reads CASSIGTGFGYTF. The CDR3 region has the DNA TGTGCCAGTAGTATAGGTACAGGGTTTGGCTACACCTTC.

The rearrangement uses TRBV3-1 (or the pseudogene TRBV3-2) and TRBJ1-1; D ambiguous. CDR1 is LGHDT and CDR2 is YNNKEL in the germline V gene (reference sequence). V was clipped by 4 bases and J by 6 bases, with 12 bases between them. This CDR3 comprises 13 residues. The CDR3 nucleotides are TGTGCCAGCAGCCTCATCATCGGGGCTGAAGCTTTCTTT. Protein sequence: CASSLIIGAEAFF.